Each of the 32 T cell receptor beta chains below was sequenced from the same sample in a study of blood T cell repertoires in COVID-19. TCRdb's copy holds only in-frame clones and misses some; the assay was immunoSEQ multiplex PCR. This table has around 220,000 clones, approximately 80% appearing once. Input material: peripheral blood. The receptors come from a woman of 80 years or more with COVID-19, enrolled during active disease.

This chain joins TRBV28 and TRBJ1-5, with D perhaps matching TRBD1 (5 bases). Deletions cut 7 bases from V and 7 bases from J, with 11 bases between. Germline CDR1 MDHEN, CDR2 SYDVKM. The CDR3 contains 12 residues. The CDR3, as DNA: TGTGCCAGCATCAGGGTTGGCCAGCCCCAGCATTTT. This gives the protein CASIRVGQPQHF. Combining the CDR3 with reference TRBV28 and TRBJ1-5 gives the whole variable domain DVKVTQSSRYLVKRTGEKVFLECVQDMDHENMFWYRQDPGLGLRLIYFSYDVKMKEKGDIPEGYSVSREKKERFSLILESASTNQTSMYLCASIRVGQPQHFGDGTRLSIL.

This CDR3 reads CASSFKQGNIQYF. The CDR3 nucleotides are TGTGCCAGCAGTTTTAAGCAGGGAAACATTCAGTACTTC. The V gene is TRBV28, the J gene TRBJ2-4; tentative D call: TRBD1 (5 bases). This CDR3 has 13 residues. The V end was cut by 3 bases, the J end by 6 bases, with 9 bases between. CDR1 is MDHEN, CDR2 SYDVKM, per germline.

This clone has more than one count but fewer than ten. This chain uses TRBV11-2 with TRBJ2-5; 7 positions agree with TRBD2. Germline V gives CDR1 SGHAT, CDR2 FQNNGV. The J segment lost 4 bases and the V segment lost 1 base, leaving 9 bases of the junction unmatched. CDR3 length: 16 amino acids. The CDR3 DNA reads TGTGCCAGCAGCTTAGTTTCCCGGGAGGTAGGAGAGACCCAGTACTTC. Its translation is CASSLVSREVGETQYF.

The chain links TRBV23-1 to TRBJ2-1; 7 positions match TRBD1. TRBV23-1 is an open reading frame whose function is uncertain. V gave up 10 bases and J gave up 5 bases; unmatched junction bases: 8. This CDR3 contains 13 residues. In DNA, the CDR3 is TGCGCCAACAAAACAGGGGCCAACAATGAGCAGTTCTTC. Residues: CANKTGANNEQFF.

The chain uses TRBV19 and TRBJ1-5; D possibly corresponds to TRBD1 (6 bases). CDR1 is LNHDA, CDR2 SQIVND, per germline (reference sequence). V lost 7 bases and J lost 4, with 17 bases in between. The CDR3 totals 15 residues. The CDR3 loop is CASTPTGRFNQPQHF. DNA for the CDR3: TGTGCCAGTACCCCGACAGGCCGGTTTAATCAGCCCCAGCATTTT.

This clone was observed a few times. The V gene is TRBV28, the J gene TRBJ1-3, with D uncertain. Trimming took off 1 base at V and 4 bases at J, with 14 bases between the two ends. Germline V gene sequence: CDR1 MDHEN, CDR2 SYDVKM. CDR3 length: 16 residues. The CDR3 spells CASSLSVMGGGNTIYF. CDR3 nucleotide sequence: TGTGCCAGCAGTTTATCGGTTATGGGAGGGGGAAACACCATATATTTT.

The chain carries TRBV7-8 and TRBJ1-1; no definite D call. V lost 6 bases and J lost 1, with 9 bases in between. CDR3 length equals 13 residues. CDR1 and CDR2 from the germline V gene are SGHVS and FQNEAQ. The CDR3 loop is CASRRSGNTEAFF. As DNA, the CDR3 is TGTGCCAGCAGGCGCTCGGGGAACACTGAAGCTTTCTTT.

The chain combines TRBV19 with TRBJ1-1; 8 nucleotides agree with TRBD1. V was clipped by 4 bases and J by 6 bases; unmatched bases: 13. The CDR3 consists of 16 residues. Germline V CDR1 and CDR2: LNHDA, SQIVND (reference sequence). CDR3 nucleotide sequence: TGTGCCAGTAGTACCCCCCACGGGACAGGAAGCCCTGAAGCTTTCTTT. Its protein product is CASSTPHGTGSPEAFF.

This clone was detected once. CDR3 sequence reads: CASREAAYTGELFF. In nucleotides, the CDR3 is TGTGCCAGCAGGGAGGCCGCCTACACCGGGGAGCTGTTTTTT. The chain combines TRBV11-3 with TRBJ2-2, with a tentative D call TRBD2 (5 bases). Germline-derived CDR1 and CDR2 are SGHNT and YENEEA. The CDR3 spans 14 residues. V was clipped by 6 bases and J by 3 bases, with 11 bases between them.

The chain uses TRBV3-1 (or the pseudogene TRBV3-2) and TRBJ2-3, with TRBD2 identical over 12 bases. The CDR3 runs to 18 residues. With V trimmed by 3 bases and J by 7 bases, 14 bases remained unmatched. The germline V gene encodes CDR1 LGHDT and CDR2 YNNKEL (reference sequence). In DNA, the CDR3 is TGTGCCAGCAGCCATCAAGTTCTAGCGGGAGGGCCTAAAAATACGCAGTATTTT. As protein: CASSHQVLAGGPKNTQYF.

This rearrangement joins TRBV6-5 to TRBJ1-1; 8 bases align to TRBD1. Losses at the gene ends were 8 bases for V and 10 bases for J; bases not matched to a gene: 12. The CDR3 sequence is 13 residues long. Germline lookup yields CDR1 MNHEY and CDR2 SVGAGI. The CDR3: CASYGTRGLRAFF. CDR3 DNA sequence: TGTGCCAGCTACGGAACCAGGGGGCTCCGAGCTTTCTTT.

The chain uses TRBV10-2 and TRBJ1-2; 8 bases are shared with TRBD1. Trimming took 11 bases from V and 6 from J; bases not matched to a gene: 14. Germline loops: CDR1 WSHSY, CDR2 SAAADI. The CDR3 loop spans 14 amino acids. CDR3 sequence: CAVRTGNLGDGYTF. CDR3 coding DNA: TGCGCCGTTAGGACAGGGAATTTAGGTGATGGCTACACCTTC.

The chain employs TRBV2 and TRBJ1-1; D remains unclear. Trimming pared 9 bases from V and 1 base from J, leaving 3 bases between. The CDR3 sequence is 10 residues long. In germline, CDR1 is SNHLY, CDR2 FYNNEI. Written as DNA, the CDR3 is TGTGCCAGTAGGAACACTGAAGCTTTCTTT. Residues: CASRNTEAFF.

The chain carries TRBV29-1 and TRBJ2-7; 7 bases match TRBD1. CDR1 and CDR2 (germline): SQVTM, ANQGSEA. Losses at the gene ends were 1 base for V and 2 bases for J; bases not matched to a gene: 5. This CDR3 has 14 residues. This CDR3 is CSVEGGTEAYEQYF. As DNA, the CDR3 is TGCAGCGTTGAAGGGGGGACAGAAGCCTACGAGCAGTACTTC.

The V call is TRBV2, the J call TRBJ2-1, with TRBD2 matching over 12 bases. The CDR3 totals 14 residues. V dropped 8 bases and J dropped 8; count of bases not matched to a gene: 7. Germline CDR1 and CDR2: SNHLY and FYNNEI. The CDR3 here is CASGGRLAGDEQFF. CDR3 DNA sequence: TGTGCCAGCGGAGGACGACTAGCGGGAGATGAGCAGTTCTTC.

The V and J genes are TRBV2 and TRBJ2-7; D possibly corresponds to TRBD1 (5 bases). V was trimmed by 4 bases and J by 6 bases, leaving 13 bases between them. The CDR3 sequence is 13 residues long. Germline assignment: CDR1 SNHLY and CDR2 FYNNEI. CDR3 in amino acids: CASSAQGLVEQYF. CDR3 nucleotide sequence: TGTGCCAGCAGTGCCCAGGGATTGGTCGAGCAGTACTTC.

This sequence joins TRBV28 and TRBJ1-1, with 9 nucleotides matching TRBD1. CDR1 and CDR2 (germline): MDHEN, SYDVKM. The CDR3 runs 17 residues. The junction had 9 bases not matched to a gene; V was cut back by 4 bases and J by 0 bases. CDR3 DNA sequence: TGTGCCAGCAGTTCCCCGGGACAGGGCACAATGAACACTGAAGCTTTCTTT. It codes for CASSSPGQGTMNTEAFF.

This chain joins TRBV18 and TRBJ1-3; 10 nucleotides line up with TRBD1. CDR3 length: 17 amino acids. The germline CDR1 and CDR2 sequences are KGHSH and LQKENI. V lost 5 bases to trimming and J lost 4 bases; unmatched junction nucleotides: 11. CDR3 protein: CASSKSGTGVNGNTIYF. The CDR3 DNA is TGTGCCAGCTCAAAATCCGGGACAGGGGTTAACGGAAACACCATATATTTT.

This clone was found a few times. The chain recombines TRBV11-2 with TRBJ2-7, with D perhaps matching TRBD2 (6 bases). CDR1 and CDR2 (germline): SGHAT, FQNNGV. The CDR3 extends over 16 amino acids. V lost 0 bases to trimming and J lost 2 bases, with 14 bases between them. The CDR3 spells CASSLEVAGRTYEQYF. In DNA, the CDR3 is TGTGCCAGCAGCTTAGAGGTCGCGGGGAGGACCTACGAGCAGTACTTC. The variable domain in full, with the rest retrieved from reference TRBV11-2 and TRBJ2-7, is EAGVAQSPRYKIIEKRQSVAFWCNPISGHATLYWYQQILGQGPKLLIQFQNNGVVDDSQLPKDRFSAERLKGVDSTLKIQPAKLEDSAVYLCASSLEVAGRTYEQYFGPGTRLTVT.

In its sample, this clone was seen once. The chain is built from TRBV19 and TRBJ2-7; 8 nucleotides match TRBD1. The CDR3 contains 13 residues. From germline, CDR1 is LNHDA and CDR2 SQIVND (reference sequence). The V gene end was trimmed by 4 bases and the J gene end by 7 bases; junction bases not matched to a gene: 6. The CDR3 DNA is TGTGCCAGTAGTACGGGACAGGCTGGTGAGCAGTACTTC. The encoded protein is CASSTGQAGEQYF.

V usage is TRBV9 and J usage is TRBJ1-3; D might be TRBD1 (6 bases). This CDR3 is 14 amino acids long. CDR1 and CDR2 from the germline V gene are SGDLS and YYNGEE. V lost 3 bases and J lost 4, with 11 bases in between. The CDR3 sequence: CASSAGTPGNTIYF. CDR3 nucleotides: TGTGCCAGCAGCGCGGGGACACCAGGAAACACCATATATTTT. The variable domain in full, with the rest retrieved from reference TRBV9 and TRBJ1-3, is DSGVTQTPKHLITATGQRVTLRCSPRSGDLSVYWYQQSLDQGLQFLIQYYNGEERAKGNILERFSAQQFPDLHSELNLSSLELGDSALYFCASSAGTPGNTIYFGEGSWLTVV.

The chain links TRBV5-1 to TRBJ2-5; 8 nucleotides line up with TRBD1. The CDR3 length is 14 residues. CDR1 and CDR2 from the germline V gene are SGHRS and YFSETQ. V lost 2 bases, J lost 5 bases, and 5 bases stayed unmatched. The CDR3 region is CASSFQGAEETQYF. For the CDR3, the DNA is TGCGCCAGCAGCTTCCAGGGGGCGGAGGAGACCCAGTACTTC.

This rearrangement joins TRBV4-2 to TRBJ1-2; TRBD1 matches 10 bases. Germline-derived CDR1 and CDR2 are LGHNA and YNFKEQ. With V trimmed by 2 bases and J by 2 bases, 2 bases remained unmatched. CDR3 size: 15 residues. The CDR3 spells CASSQPGQGNYGYTF. In nucleotides, the CDR3 is TGTGCCAGCAGCCAACCGGGACAGGGGAACTATGGCTACACCTTC.

The rearrangement links TRBV6-2 or TRBV6-3 to TRBJ2-7, with 12 bases matching TRBD2. Germline CDR1 is MNHEY and CDR2 is SVGEGT. V lost 5 bases, J lost 1 base, and 12 bases stayed unmatched. There are 18 residues in the CDR3. The CDR3 here is CASSSLAGGPRGSYEQYF. CDR3 DNA: TGTGCCAGCAGTAGTCTAGCGGGAGGGCCCCGGGGATCCTACGAGCAGTACTTC.

The chain joins TRBV5-1 to TRBJ2-5; tentatively, D is TRBD1 (5 bases). This CDR3 has 14 residues. Germline CDR1 reads SGHRS; CDR2 reads YFSETQ. Trimming removed 3 bases at V and 4 bases at J, with 13 bases between. The CDR3 nucleotides are TGCGCCAGCAGCTCATTCCAGGGCGCAGAGACCCAGTACTTC. This translates into CASSSFQGAETQYF.

The chain has TRBV7-8 and TRBJ1-4, with 7 bases that match TRBD1. V lost 3 bases and J lost 3; bases outside the gene matches: 4. The CDR3 runs to 15 residues. Germline CDR1 and CDR2: SGHVS and FQNEAQ. CDR3 coding DNA: TGTGCCAGCAGCTTCGGGGACAGACCTAATGAAAAACTGTTTTTT. This encodes CASSFGDRPNEKLFF.

V is TRBV5-1 and J is TRBJ2-4; a possible D gene is TRBD2 (5 bases). The CDR3 length is 15 residues. V was clipped by 4 bases and J by 3 bases, with 14 bases between them. From germline, CDR1 is SGHRS and CDR2 YFSETQ. DNA for the CDR3: TGCGCCAGCAGCCTCGGAGGATCGGGCAAAAACATTCAGTACTTC. Encoded protein: CASSLGGSGKNIQYF.

This clone was seen a single time. The CDR3 bases are TGTGCCCGCGGGCTGGGGGGGGGCGGGTCCTACGAGCAGTACTTC. Translation gives CARGLGGGGSYEQYF. This chain uses TRBV28 with TRBJ2-7, with D possibly matching TRBD2 (7 bases). This CDR3 contains 15 residues. CDR1 is MDHEN and CDR2 is SYDVKM in the germline V gene. V was shortened by 11 bases and J by 1 base, with 21 bases between the two germline ends.

The chain combines TRBV28 with TRBJ1-6; possibly TRBD1 for D (6 bases). This CDR3 contains 16 residues. V dropped 8 bases and J dropped 0 bases, with 14 bases sitting between them. The germline V gene has CDR1 MDHEN and CDR2 SYDVKM. In nucleotides, the CDR3 is TGTGCCAGCGGGACACTAACAAGCTCCTATAATTCACCCCTCCACTTT. Protein product: CASGTLTSSYNSPLHF.

The CDR3, as DNA: TGTGCCACCAGTCCGCGAATAGCCGCGTCCTACGAGCAGTACTTC. This encodes CATSPRIAASYEQYF. This chain links TRBV24-1 with TRBJ2-7; D gene ambiguous. V lost 6 bases to trimming and J lost 1 base, with 15 bases between them. The CDR3 spans 15 residues. Germline CDR1 and CDR2: KGHDR and SFDVKD.

The chain links TRBV5-6 to TRBJ2-2; a possible D gene is TRBD2 (5 bases). Deletions cut 2 bases from V and 2 bases from J, with 7 bases between. The CDR3 covers 14 residues. In germline, CDR1 is SGHDT, CDR2 YYEEEE. The CDR3 is CASSLRGNTGELFF. CDR3 DNA: TGTGCCAGCAGCTTACGGGGTAACACCGGGGAGCTGTTTTTT.

The chain is built from TRBV18 and TRBJ2-1; TRBD2 matches at 7 bases. The junction had 6 bases not matched to a gene; V was cut back by 3 bases and J by 7 bases. The CDR3 is made up of 14 amino acids. Germline V gene data show CDR1 as KGHSH and CDR2 as LQKENI. In DNA, the CDR3 is TGTGCCAGCTCACCGGGCGGGGGAGGTAATGAGCAGTTCTTC. Translation: CASSPGGGGNEQFF.